The 21 T cell receptor beta chains reported below all come from one sample, sequenced in a study of T cells after yellow fever vaccination. TCRdb re-called the 5' RACE reads through MiXCR, storing one row per CDR3 protein. The table lists about 74,000 distinct CDR3 sequences, around 6.9% of them singletons. The sequenced sample was CD8+ T cells sorted from PBMCs, obtained 5 days after the first yellow fever vaccination. These receptors originate from a man aged 18 to 29 who received the YFV17D yellow fever vaccine.

This clonotype occurred a few times. V and J are TRBV4-1 and TRBJ1-5; D uncertain. Germline V gene lookup returns CDR1 MGHRA and CDR2 YSYEKL. The V end lost 0 bases, the J end lost 6 bases, and 12 bases lay between the germline ends. This CDR3 comprises 15 residues. CDR3 sequence: CASSQDLGRVQPQHF. CDR3 in DNA: TGCGCCAGCAGCCAAGATCTGGGGAGGGTTCAGCCCCAGCATTTT.

The DNA for the CDR3 is TGTGCCAGCAGCCCATTCCCCCAGGGGGGTGGGTACGAGCAGTACTTC. Protein sequence: CASSPFPQGGGYEQYF. The chain combines TRBV7-7 with TRBJ2-7; weak D call: TRBD1 (7 bases). Germline V gene data show CDR1 as SSHAT and CDR2 as FNYEAQ (reference sequence). The CDR3 is 16 amino acids. Trimming pared 5 bases from V and 4 bases from J, leaving 21 bases between.

Only a few counts were recorded for this clonotype. This chain joins TRBV20-1 and TRBJ2-2; no clear D. This CDR3 contains 13 residues. With 4 bases removed from V and 0 bases from J, the gap between germline ends came to 6 bases. Germline V gene sequence: CDR1 DFQATT, CDR2 SNEGSKA (reference sequence). The CDR3 sequence is CSAKKSNTGELFF. CDR3 DNA sequence: TGCAGTGCTAAGAAGTCGAACACCGGGGAGCTGTTTTTT.

This clonotype was detected many times. The chain has TRBV29-1 and TRBJ2-1; perhaps TRBD2 as D (6 bases). Germline CDR1 is SQVTM and CDR2 is ANQGSEA. The CDR3 is 14 amino acids. Trimming took 8 bases from V and 2 from J, leaving 16 bases between them. DNA of the CDR3: TGCAGCTCACGCCCTGGCGGGGCCTACAATGAGCAGTTCTTC. This gives the protein CSSRPGGAYNEQFF.

This clonotype was counted a few times. The rearrangement uses TRBV4-3 and TRBJ1-6; D is undetermined. Trimming left V 0 bases short and J 3 bases short, with 6 bases between. The CDR3 has 15 amino acids. Germline CDR1 is LGHNA and CDR2 is YSLEER. CDR3: CASSQDHSYNSPLHF. DNA for the CDR3: TGCGCCAGCAGCCAAGACCACAGCTATAATTCACCCCTCCACTTT.

This chain connects TRBV7-9 to TRBJ2-7, with D perhaps TRBD1 (6 bases). Between the trimmed V and J ends, which lost 2 bases and 5 bases, there was a span of 10 bases. CDR1 is SEHNR and CDR2 is FQNEAQ in the germline V gene (reference sequence). The CDR3 is 13 amino acids. The CDR3 here is CASSLQGLDEQYF. In nucleotides, the CDR3 is TGTGCCAGCAGCTTACAGGGGCTCGACGAGCAGTACTTC.

This clonotype appeared a few times. V is TRBV4-1 and J is TRBJ1-1; D gene ambiguous. Germline V gives CDR1 MGHRA, CDR2 YSYEKL. This CDR3 comprises 13 residues. V was shortened by 4 bases and J by 4 bases, with 10 bases between the two germline ends. The CDR3 here is CASSPTRVTEAFF. CDR3 nucleotide sequence: TGCGCCAGCAGCCCAACAAGAGTCACTGAAGCTTTCTTT.

This clonotype showed up just a few times. V gene TRBV7-2 combines with J gene TRBJ1-3; TRBD1 aligns across 9 bases. Germline V gene lookup returns CDR1 SGHTA and CDR2 FQGNSA. V lost 6 bases, J lost 4 bases, and 13 bases stayed unmatched. The CDR3 is 17 amino acids. CDR3 protein: CASRPTSGTGPGNTIYF. The CDR3 DNA follows: TGTGCCAGCAGACCTACCTCCGGGACAGGGCCCGGAAACACCATATATTTT.

The chain is built from TRBV10-1 and TRBJ2-2, with 7 bases lining up with TRBD1. From germline, CDR1 is WNHNN and CDR2 SYGVQD (reference sequence). The junction had 8 bases not matched to a gene; V was cut back by 5 bases and J by 2 bases. The CDR3 consists of 16 residues. This CDR3 reads CASSPLGQTNTGELFF. CDR3 coding DNA: TGCGCCAGCAGTCCTTTGGGACAGACAAACACCGGGGAGCTGTTTTTT.

The chain joins TRBV5-6 to TRBJ2-1, with 9 bases identical to TRBD2. J lost 9 bases, V lost 4 bases, and 26 bases had no gene match. Looked up from germline, CDR1 is SGHDT and CDR2 is YYEEEE. The CDR3 loop spans 20 amino acids. In DNA, the CDR3 is TGTGCCAGCAGCCTGATTTTCCCGGTTCTTCCGCGGACTAGCGTCAGTGAGCAGTTCTTC. Translating it yields CASSLIFPVLPRTSVSEQFF. Drawing the rest from reference TRBV5-6 and TRBJ2-1, the complete variable domain is DAGVTQSPTHLIKTRGQQVTLRCSPKSGHDTVSWYQQALGQGPQFIFQYYEEEERQRGNFPDRFSGHQFPNYSSELNVNALLLGDSALYLCASSLIFPVLPRTSVSEQFFGPGTRLTVL.

This clonotype was seen a handful of times. The CDR3 loop reads CASSGRTNSPLHF. CDR3 sequence (DNA): TGTGCCAGCAGCGGACGGACTAATTCACCCCTCCACTTT. V is TRBV5-4 and J is TRBJ1-6; D ambiguous. Trimming took 4 bases from V and 6 from J, leaving 8 bases between them. This CDR3 contains 13 residues. Germline V lookup: CDR1 SGHNT, CDR2 YYREEE (reference sequence).

This clonotype was detected many times. The chain couples TRBV10-3 to TRBJ2-7, with D maybe TRBD1 (6 bases). The V end lost 0 bases, the J end lost 0 bases, and 6 bases lay between the germline ends. From germline, CDR1 is ENHRY and CDR2 SYGVKD. The CDR3 runs to 14 residues. CDR3 region: CAISESDSSYEQYF. DNA of the CDR3: TGTGCCATCAGTGAGTCGGACAGCTCCTACGAGCAGTACTTC.

This chain joins TRBV4-3 and TRBJ2-2; D gene ambiguous. V lost 0 bases to trimming and J lost 6 bases, with 14 bases between them. The CDR3 covers 16 residues. The germline V gene encodes CDR1 LGHNA and CDR2 YSLEER. Here the CDR3 reads CASSQDFTRLAGELFF. The CDR3 region has the DNA TGCGCCAGCAGCCAAGACTTTACCCGATTAGCCGGGGAGCTGTTTTTT.

This clonotype was found many times. V gene TRBV7-9 combines with J gene TRBJ1-2; D is uncertain. V was trimmed by 4 bases and J by 3 bases, leaving 6 bases between them. CDR3 size: 12 residues. Germline values: CDR1 SEHNR, CDR2 FQNEAQ (reference sequence). The CDR3 DNA is TGTGCCAGCAGCTCGTCTCACTATGGCTACACCTTC. Protein: CASSSSHYGYTF.

The rearrangement joins TRBV7-9 to TRBJ2-7, with TRBD1 as a possible D gene (6 bases). Trimming left V 4 bases short and J 2 bases short, with 21 bases between. Germline CDR1 reads SEHNR; CDR2 reads FQNEAQ (reference sequence). This CDR3 region has 17 residues. The CDR3 loop reads CASSSSDKRGNPYEQYF. The DNA of the CDR3 is TGTGCCAGCAGCTCCAGCGACAAGAGGGGGAATCCCTACGAGCAGTACTTC.

V is TRBV7-9 and J is TRBJ1-4; weak D call: TRBD1 (6 bases). Trimming cost V 7 bases and J 5 bases, with 14 bases left between them. Per germline, CDR1 SEHNR and CDR2 FQNEAQ (reference sequence). The CDR3 is made up of 14 amino acids. CDR3 DNA sequence: TGTGCCAGCATGCCCCGGGACATAAATGAAAAACTGTTTTTT. Translating it yields CASMPRDINEKLFF.

J is TRBJ2-7 and V is TRBV29-1, with D uncertain. V lost 4 bases and J lost 6, with 10 bases in between. Per the germline V gene, CDR1 is SQVTM and CDR2 is ANQGSEA. The length of the CDR3 is 11 residues. CDR3 nucleotide sequence: TGCAGCGTTGGTGACTCCGGCGAGCAGTACGTC. Translation: CSVGDSGEQYV.

This clonotype was recorded at least ten times. This rearrangement joins TRBV5-1 to TRBJ1-1, with 8 bases that match TRBD1. V was clipped by 3 bases and J by 0 bases; unmatched bases: 1. The CDR3 consists of 14 residues. Per the germline V gene, CDR1 is SGHRS and CDR2 is YFSETQ. CDR3: CASSSGQVNTEAFF. The CDR3 bases are TGCGCCAGCAGCTCGGGACAGGTGAACACTGAAGCTTTCTTT.

The table lists this clonotype with many counts. The chain uses TRBV10-3 and TRBJ1-1, with D unresolved. This CDR3 has 10 amino acids. In germline, CDR1 is ENHRY, CDR2 SYGVKD. In DNA form, the CDR3 reads TGTGCGTCTCGGGGCACTGAAGCTTTCTTT. It encodes CASRGTEAFF.

There are many counts of this clonotype. The J gene is TRBJ2-1, the V gene TRBV20-1, with 14 nucleotides matching TRBD2. The trim removed 1 base at V and 7 bases at J, leaving 0 bases unmatched. Germline V gene lookup returns CDR1 DFQATT and CDR2 SNEGSKA (reference sequence). The CDR3 consists of 14 residues. The CDR3 reads CSARGTSGGNEQFF. The CDR3 DNA follows: TGCAGTGCTAGAGGGACTAGCGGGGGGAATGAGCAGTTCTTC.

This clonotype was recorded at least ten times. This rearrangement joins TRBV20-1 to TRBJ1-3, with D unclear. The ends were cut back, 2 bases at V and 0 bases at J, with 8 bases in the middle. Germline V gene lookup returns CDR1 DFQATT and CDR2 SNEGSKA (reference sequence). The CDR3 has 14 residues. As DNA, the CDR3 is TGCAGTGCTAGAATGGCAGCCTCTGGAAACACCATATATTTT. The encoded protein is CSARMAASGNTIYF.